The rows below give T cell receptor beta chains drawn from one sample of a study of blood T cell repertoires in COVID-19. Sequenced by immunoSEQ multiplex PCR; TCRdb stores in-frame clones only, minus some. Here the sample spans fewer than 350,000 clones, roughly nine tenths being singletons. The sequenced sample consisted of peripheral blood. The receptors shown here come from a man aged 40-49 years with active or convalescent COVID-19. Both conserved end residues are part of each CDR3. The D gene is left open where the match is weak.

cdr3_aa: CATTGGRLATDTQYF; d_call: -; v_call: TRBV21-1
cdr3_aa: CASSFTGTSGGFGYNEQFF; d_call: TRBD2; v_call: TRBV5-6
cdr3_aa: CASSEETGWLQPQHF; d_call: TRBD1; v_call: TRBV6-1
cdr3_aa: CASSLGSGSGTGELFF; d_call: TRBD2; v_call: TRBV7-2
cdr3_aa: CAWSVSGASSYNSPLHF; d_call: -; v_call: TRBV30
cdr3_aa: CASSQGPGGGEETQYF; d_call: TRBD2; v_call: TRBV4-1
cdr3_aa: CAWSSTGWVDGYTF; d_call: TRBD1; v_call: TRBV30
cdr3_aa: CASSLGAIMTDTQYF; d_call: -; v_call: TRBV7-8
cdr3_aa: CASSESVAPVPNEQFF; d_call: -; v_call: TRBV10-2
cdr3_aa: CSVGAGQGGQPQHF; d_call: TRBD1; v_call: TRBV29-1
cdr3_aa: CASSLNLGAGAGELFF; d_call: -; v_call: TRBV7-9